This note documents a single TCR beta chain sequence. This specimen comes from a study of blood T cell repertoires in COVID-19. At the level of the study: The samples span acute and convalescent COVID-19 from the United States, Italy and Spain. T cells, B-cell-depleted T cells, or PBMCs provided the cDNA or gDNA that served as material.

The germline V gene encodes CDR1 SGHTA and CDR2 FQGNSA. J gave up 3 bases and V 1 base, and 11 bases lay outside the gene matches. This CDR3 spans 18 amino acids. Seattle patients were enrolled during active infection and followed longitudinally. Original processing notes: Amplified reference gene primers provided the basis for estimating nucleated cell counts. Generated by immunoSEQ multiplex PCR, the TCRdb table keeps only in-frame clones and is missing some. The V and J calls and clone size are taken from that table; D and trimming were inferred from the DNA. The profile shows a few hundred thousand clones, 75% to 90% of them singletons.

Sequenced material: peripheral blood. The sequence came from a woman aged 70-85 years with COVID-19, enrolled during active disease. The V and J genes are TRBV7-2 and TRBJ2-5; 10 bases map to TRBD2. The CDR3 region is CASSLGGLAQLFEETQYF. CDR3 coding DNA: TGTGCCAGCAGCTTAGGGGGACTAGCGCAATTATTCGAAGAGACCCAGTACTTC.